This T cell receptor beta chain was captured by sequencing in a study of beta chain features in type 1 diabetes. Study results and caveats: TCRB CDR3s from Type 1 diabetes patients were moderately but significantly shorter in all four CD4+ subsets.

Concerning this clone: Its target is not known.

The isolated RNA, all of it, was reverse transcribed, so expressed TCRB transcripts were what got sequenced. The assay was immunoSEQ multiplex PCR, and TCRdb's table has in-frame clones only and misses some. The sample lists 500,000 to 800,000 clones, approximately 13% occurring once. Looked up from germline, CDR1 is LNHDA and CDR2 is SQIVND (reference sequence). Trimming took 6 bases from V and 2 from J, leaving 17 bases between them. The CDR3 is made up of 15 amino acids. Sequenced input: naive CD4+ T cells from blood. This chain joins TRBV19 and TRBJ2-7, with D possibly matching TRBD1 (6 bases). The receptor was derived from a young man with type 1 diabetes. The CDR3: CASSPGRGFAYEQYF. In DNA form, the CDR3 reads TGTGCCAGTAGCCCAGGCAGGGGCTTCGCCTACGAGCAGTACTTC. The whole variable domain, filled in from reference TRBV19 and TRBJ2-7, reads DGGITQSPKYLFRKEGQNVTLSCEQNLNHDAMYWYRQDPGQGLRLIYYSQIVNDFQKGDIAEGYSVSREKKESFPLTVTSAQKNPTAFYLCASSPGRGFAYEQYFGPGTRLTVT.